This TCR beta chain was recorded in a study of metastatic and nonmetastatic thyroid tumors. Germline CDR1 MGHDK, CDR2 SYGVNS. Trimming at V came to 4 bases and at J to 3 bases, leaving 7 bases not matched to a gene. This CDR3 has 16 residues. TCRdb re-processed the PCR reads through MiXCR. The data show more than 25,000 clones, roughly 24% seen once. Until they underwent thyroid surgery, no patient had received any treatment. The table lists this clone with many counts. The clonotype was recovered from a female donor with papillary thyroid cancer or a benign thyroid nodule (not recorded which). Some clones in this sample may be carry-over from other donors' samples. Sequencing input: blood. V usage is TRBV25-1 and J usage is TRBJ2-3; 10 positions match TRBD1. CDR3 sequence: CASSGPWTGGTDTQYF. The CDR3, as DNA: TGTGCCAGCAGTGGCCCGTGGACAGGGGGAACAGATACGCAGTATTTT.